Listed below are T cell receptor beta chains from one sample, sequenced in a study of Tregs in tolerant kidney transplant recipients. Clones were read by immunoSEQ multiplex PCR, and TCRdb kept only the in-frame ones, dropping some. The table includes 60,000 to 70,000 clones, roughly 92% detected once. Sequences were derived from CD8+ T cells from blood, sampled before the transplant. The receptors were gathered from a human donor who received a combined kidney and bone marrow transplant. Both conserved end residues are part of each CDR3. Each record gives: D gene, V gene, CDR3 length, J gene, clone size, CDR3 DNA, CDR3 protein. The D gene is left open where the match is weak. Clone size is stated in some rows and not others, as once, few, many or a class when expanded.

TRBD1	TRBV27	14	TRBJ2-3	-	TGTGCCAGCACCCCCGGGACAGGGGCAGATACGCAGTATTTT	CASTPGTGADTQYF
-	TRBV14	14	TRBJ2-7	-	TGTGCCAGCAGCCGAGGGGGTGGAAGGAACGAGCAGTACTTC	CASSRGGGRNEQYF
TRBD2	TRBV6-6	16	TRBJ2-1	-	TGTGCCAGCAGTTCCACCGGACTAGCGACTTACAATGAGCAGTTCTTC	CASSSTGLATYNEQFF
-	TRBV28	13	TRBJ2-7	-	TGTGCCAGCAGTTGGGGACAAGTCTACGAGCAGTACTTC	CASSWGQVYEQYF
-	TRBV6-5	13	TRBJ1-5	once	TGTGCCAGCAGTTACGGCGGGAATCAGCCCCAGCATTTT	CASSYGGNQPQHF
-	TRBV9	16	TRBJ1-3	-	TGTGCCAGCAGCGATACCCCGGGGGACTCTGGAAACACCATATATTTT	CASSDTPGDSGNTIYF
TRBD2	TRBV29-1	14	TRBJ2-2	-	TGCAGCGTTGTTATAGCGGGAGACACCGGGGAGCTGTTTTTT	CSVVIAGDTGELFF
-	TRBV10-3	15	TRBJ1-5	-	TGTGCCATCAGTGAACCCGGACAGCTGAATCAGCCCCAGCATTTT	CAISEPGQLNQPQHF
TRBD2	TRBV5-1	17	TRBJ2-1	-	TGCGCCAGCAGCTTGGCCCTAGCGGGGGAGGGCTACAATGAGCAGTTCTTC	CASSLALAGEGYNEQFF
TRBD1	TRBV5-8	16	TRBJ1-6	-	TGTGCCAGCAGCTTTGACAGGGGGCCTTATAATTCACCCCTCCACTTT	CASSFDRGPYNSPLHF
TRBD2	TRBV7-3	19	TRBJ2-1	-	TGTGCCAGCAGCTTAATCGGGGGACGAGGGACTAGCGGCTACAATGAGCAGTTCTTC	CASSLIGGRGTSGYNEQFF
TRBD2	TRBV29-1	14	TRBJ2-7	-	TGCAGCGCTTATATAGCGGGGACCGCCTACGAGCAGTACTTC	CSAYIAGTAYEQYF
-	TRBV7-3	14	TRBJ2-2	-	TGTGCCAGCAGCTTCTCCTCGAACACCGGGGAGCTGTTTTTT	CASSFSSNTGELFF
TRBD1	TRBV14	13	TRBJ1-1	-	TGTGCCAGCAGCCAAGACGACAGGGATAGAGCTTTCTTT	CASSQDDRDRAFF
TRBD1	TRBV14	13	TRBJ1-1	-	TGTGCCAGCAGCCAGGACAGGGGGACTGAAGCTTTCTTT	CASSQDRGTEAFF
TRBD2	TRBV7-8	15	TRBJ2-7	-	TGTGCCAGCAGCTACCCCGGGACTAGATTCTACGAGCAGTACTTC	CASSYPGTRFYEQYF
TRBD2	TRBV6-4	14	TRBJ2-2	-	TGTGCCAGCAGTGAGAGGACTAGTCCCGGGGAGCTGTTTTTT	CASSERTSPGELFF
TRBD2	TRBV5-6	14	TRBJ2-2	once	TGTGCCAGCAGCTTGACTAGCGGGAGGGGGGAGCTGTTTTTT	CASSLTSGRGELFF
TRBD2	TRBV28	16	TRBJ2-7	-	TGTGCCAGCAGTCGAACCTCCGGGACTAGTAACTACGAGCAGTACTTC	CASSRTSGTSNYEQYF
TRBD1	TRBV27	15	TRBJ1-1	-	TGTGCCAGCAGTTCAGGGGGGACAGGGCAAACTGAAGCTTTCTTT	CASSSGGTGQTEAFF
-	TRBV10-3	14	TRBJ1-3	-	TGTGCCATCAGTGAGTCCAGATCTGGAAACACCATATATTTT	CAISESRSGNTIYF
-	TRBV27	15	TRBJ2-7	-	TGTGCCAGCAGTTTATGGGGCAGGAGCTCCTACGAGCAGTACTTC	CASSLWGRSSYEQYF
TRBD1	TRBV9	15	TRBJ1-5	-	TGTGCCAGCAGCGGTACAGGGGGCCTAAATCAGCCCCAGCATTTT	CASSGTGGLNQPQHF
-	TRBV19	15	TRBJ1-2	once	TGTGCCAGTAGTATTATCGTGGGGGCCCCCCATGGCTACACCTTC	CASSIIVGAPHGYTF
-	TRBV4-1	14	TRBJ2-1	once	TGCGCCAGCAGCCAAGGGACAAATCGCAATGAGCAGTTCTTC	CASSQGTNRNEQFF
-	TRBV7-6	14	TRBJ2-7	-	TGTGCCAGCAGCTCACTAGTATCCGCCTACGAGCAGTACTTC	CASSSLVSAYEQYF
-	TRBV7-9	14	TRBJ2-7	-	TGTGCCAGCACCGGACTAACAAATTTCCACGAGCAGTACTTC	CASTGLTNFHEQYF
-	TRBV21-1	15	TRBJ2-3	-	TGTGCCAGCAGCAAAGTGGCGGGGGGTCCGGATACGCAGTATTTT	CASSKVAGGPDTQYF
-	TRBV14	13	TRBJ2-7	-	TGTGCCAGCAGCCGTGCAGAAGGGGTTACGCAGTACTTC	CASSRAEGVTQYF
-	TRBV27	13	TRBJ1-2	-	TGTGCCAGCAGTTTACAGGGTACCTATGGCTACACCTTC	CASSLQGTYGYTF
-	TRBV27	14	TRBJ1-5	-	TGTGCCAGCAGCCTGACCGAAGGACTGACTCCCCAGCATTTT	CASSLTEGLTPQHF
-	TRBV27	15	TRBJ2-7	-	TGTGCCAGCAGTTTGTCGGACGCCGGGGAGTTCGAGCAGTACTTC	CASSLSDAGEFEQYF
TRBD1	TRBV9	17	TRBJ2-1	-	TGTGCCAGCAGCGCCCCATCCCAGGGACAGGGGGAACATGAGCAGTTCTTC	CASSAPSQGQGEHEQFF
-	TRBV7-9	17	TRBJ2-1	-	TGTGCCAGCAGCTTAGAGTGGGGGGGCCTTCGGCGCAATGAGCAGTTCTTC	CASSLEWGGLRRNEQFF
TRBD1	TRBV9	12	TRBJ2-7	-	TGTGCCAGCAGCCCTACAGGGGACGAGCAGTACTTC	CASSPTGDEQYF
-	TRBV29-1	13	TRBJ2-1	-	TGCAGCGTTGAATTTTTACAGGTTAATGAGCAGTTCTTC	CSVEFLQVNEQFF
TRBD1	TRBV7-9	12	TRBJ1-1	-	TGTGCCAGCAGCTCGAGGACAGGGGAAGCTTTCTTT	CASSSRTGEAFF
-	TRBV29-1	13	TRBJ2-7	-	TGCAGCGTTGGAGAATCTACCCCCTACGAGCAGTACTTC	CSVGESTPYEQYF
TRBD1	TRBV10-2	17	TRBJ1-1	few	TGCGCCAGCAATTCTCGAGACAGGGCGGTATTGAACACTGAAGCTTTCTTT	CASNSRDRAVLNTEAFF
-	TRBV6-5	11	TRBJ1-1	-	TGTGCCAGCAGCCGCGAGGATGAAGCTTTCTTT	CASSREDEAFF
-	TRBV9	11	TRBJ2-5	-	TGTGCCAGCAGCGTCACTGAGACCCAGTACTTC	CASSVTETQYF